This TCR beta chain was recovered during a study of STAT5B mutations in CD4+ large granular lymphocyte leukemia. Study results and caveats: Top patient clones used TRBV06 genes more often: 8/27 versus 2/35 in controls. Approximately 25% of private leukemic clonotypes occurred rarely in other patients' non-leukemic repertoires.

Clones were read by immunoSEQ multiplex PCR, and TCRdb kept only the in-frame ones, dropping some. The sample yields 4,000 or so clones, roughly 80% seen once. The CDR3 covers 15 residues. CDR1 is SGDLS, CDR2 YYNGEE, per germline. V was clipped by 4 bases and J by 4 bases, with 17 bases between them. Bead-separated CD4+, CD4+CD8+, CD57+ or CD56+ fractions, or PBMC, were used. This clone was recorded only once. No antigen is known for it. This TCR was sampled from an older man with CD4+ T-cell large granular lymphocyte leukemia. V is TRBV9 and J is TRBJ1-1, with a possible D match to TRBD1 (6 bases). The sample comprised PBMCs. In DNA form, the CDR3 reads TGTGCCAGCAGCCCGATAGGGGGATGGAGCACTGAAGCTTTCTTT. As protein: CASSPIGGWSTEAFF.